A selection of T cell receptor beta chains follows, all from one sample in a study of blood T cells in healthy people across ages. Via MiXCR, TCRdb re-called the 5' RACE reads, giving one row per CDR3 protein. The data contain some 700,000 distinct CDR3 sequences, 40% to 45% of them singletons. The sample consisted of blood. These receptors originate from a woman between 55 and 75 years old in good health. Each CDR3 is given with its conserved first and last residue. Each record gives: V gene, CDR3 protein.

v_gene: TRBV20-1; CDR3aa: CSASGLAGGLSDAQYF
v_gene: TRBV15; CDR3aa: CATSGHNEQFF
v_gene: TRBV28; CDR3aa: CASSLDVSSYEQYF
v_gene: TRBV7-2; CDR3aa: CASSFTGTGVGGYTF
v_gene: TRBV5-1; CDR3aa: CASSFRGLHEQYF
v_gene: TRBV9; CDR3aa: CASSVSGTTYNEQFF
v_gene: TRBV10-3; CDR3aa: CAIVTYYGYTF
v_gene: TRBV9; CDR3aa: CASSVAPDRGHGYTF
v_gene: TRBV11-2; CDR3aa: CASSLAVAGGLDTQYF
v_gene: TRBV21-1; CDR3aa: CASSKSGTGAGTQYF
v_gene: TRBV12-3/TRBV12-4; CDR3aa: CASSLRTGGSDGYTF
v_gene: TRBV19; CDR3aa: CASSIEYRVVVYNEQFF
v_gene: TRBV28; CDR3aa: CASEGSGEQFF
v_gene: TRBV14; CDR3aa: CASSLRGSRGETQYF
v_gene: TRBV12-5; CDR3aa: CASGFPGNEQYF
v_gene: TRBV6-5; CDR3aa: CASSYRPPGTSGSYNEQFF
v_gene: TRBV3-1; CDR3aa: CASSQDSGYQPQHF
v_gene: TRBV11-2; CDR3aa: CASSPGTAGVETQYF
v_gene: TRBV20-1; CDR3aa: CSARAGTGGRANRDNEQFF
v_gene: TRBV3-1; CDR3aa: CASSHGFQGDGYTF
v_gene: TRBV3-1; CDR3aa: CASSQIAGVHEQFF
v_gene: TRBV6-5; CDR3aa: CASSYSTGDSYEQYF
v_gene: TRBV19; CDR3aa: CASSEPYDSYNEQFF
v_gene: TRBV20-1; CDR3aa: CSATPPGADYNEQFF